A single sample is the source of the 8 T cell receptor beta chains below, sequenced in a study of T-cell reconstitution after alpha-beta-depleted transplantation in children listed by TCRdb under 2016. The sample's treatment or condition, from its label and the paper: allogeneic hematopoietic cell transplantation with graft depleted of TCRalphabeta T cells and CD19 B cells. The library was obtained by PCR. Sequenced on an Illumina HiSeq 2500. Molecular barcoding was employed in the preparation of TCR libraries, with unique molecular identifiers being used to normalize TCRbeta repertoire quantification. TCRdb ran its own pipeline on the public reads, namely fastp trimming at Q25 and MiXCR clone calling, and kept in-frame beta chains. Each CDR3 protein gets just one entry, which takes the most common genes and DNA from the rows behind it. This sample is represented by about 830,000 distinct CDR3 sequences; roughly 15% of them were singletons. The ten top clones hold approximately 5% of the sample.

The source was PBMCs, mostly from graft donor cells, collected 360 days after TCRalphabeta/CD19-depleted stem cell transplant. The receptors shown here come from a male patient aged 10-17 years who had a stem cell transplant for acute lymphoblastic leukemia, so the T cells may come from the graft donor.

This clonotype has a handful of counts. This chain links TRBV20-1 with TRBJ1-6, with TRBD1 matching over 9 bases. This CDR3 region has 14 residues. CDR1 and CDR2 from the germline V gene are DFQATT and SNEGSKA (reference sequence). With V trimmed by 0 bases and J by 9 bases, 3 bases remained unmatched. The CDR3 reads CSARETGGGSPLHF. The CDR3 bases are TGCAGTGCTAGAGAGACAGGGGGAGGTTCACCCCTCCACTTT.

This clonotype was picked up a small number of times. V usage is TRBV7-3 and J usage is TRBJ1-2; D is uncertain. The CDR3 has 13 amino acids. Germline V gene data show CDR1 as SGHTA and CDR2 as FQGTGA. V dropped 3 bases and J dropped 1 base, with 6 bases sitting between them. CDR3 nucleotide sequence: TGTGCCAGCAGCTTTAGCCTTAACTATGGCTACACCTTC. Its translation is CASSFSLNYGYTF.

This clonotype was observed a few times. This chain joins TRBV12-3 or TRBV12-4 and TRBJ1-4; D ambiguous. Between the trimmed V and J ends, which lost 2 bases and 0 bases, there was a span of 13 bases. The CDR3 covers 17 residues. CDR3 in DNA: TGTGCCAGCAGTTTAACCACCCAAGGGTCAACTAATGAAAAACTGTTTTTT. This encodes CASSLTTQGSTNEKLFF.

The CDR3, as DNA: TGCAGTGCTACTAGACAGGGGGCCCGTCAGCCCCAGCATTTT. It yields the protein CSATRQGARQPQHF. The rearrangement uses TRBV20-1 and TRBJ1-5; 10 bases match TRBD1. There are 14 residues in the CDR3. Germline trimming cut 4 bases from V and 6 bases from J; bases unmatched to any gene: 6. The germline gives CDR1 DFQATT, CDR2 SNEGSKA (reference sequence).

The CDR3 nucleotides read TGCGCCAGCAGCGCCCCCCCGGAGAGGGAAAAACTGTTTTTT. Protein sequence: CASSAPPEREKLFF. The chain combines TRBV5-1 with TRBJ1-4; D is uncertain. The V end was cut by 4 bases, the J end by 8 bases, with 15 bases between. The CDR3 covers 14 residues. Germline values: CDR1 SGHRS, CDR2 YFSETQ.

This clonotype was detected many times. The chain joins TRBV5-1 to TRBJ2-3, with TRBD2 matching 10 bases. Germline V gives CDR1 SGHRS, CDR2 YFSETQ. The CDR3 covers 14 residues. V was clipped by 6 bases and J by 0 bases; unmatched bases: 1. The CDR3 spells CASKLAGSTDTQYF. The CDR3 nucleotides read TGCGCCAGCAAACTAGCGGGAAGCACAGATACGCAGTATTTT. Drawing the rest from reference TRBV5-1 and TRBJ2-3, the complete variable domain is KAGVTQTPRYLIKTRGQQVTLSCSPISGHRSVSWYQQTPGQGLQFLFEYFSETQRNKGNFPGRFSGRQFSNSRSEMNVSTLELGDSALYLCASKLAGSTDTQYFGPGTRLTVL.

This clonotype has just a few counts. The chain uses TRBV29-1 and TRBJ2-3, with D tentatively TRBD1 or TRBD2 (5 bases each). Trimming left V 5 bases short and J 8 bases short, with 20 bases between. The CDR3 runs 14 residues. Germline values: CDR1 SQVTM, CDR2 ANQGSEA. The CDR3 loop is CSVPLQGVGSTQYF. The CDR3 DNA reads TGCAGCGTTCCACTCCAAGGGGTAGGGAGTACGCAGTATTTT.

This clonotype was recorded many times. The rearrangement uses TRBV15 and TRBJ2-1, with D possibly being TRBD1 (6 bases). CDR1 LNHNV and CDR2 YYDKDF come from the germline V gene (reference sequence). This CDR3 has 17 amino acids. Deletions cut 5 bases from V and 0 bases from J, with 17 bases between. The CDR3 protein is CATSARQDQSSYNEQFF. The CDR3 bases are TGTGCCACCAGCGCACGACAGGACCAGAGCTCCTACAATGAGCAGTTCTTC.